The clone carrying this T cell receptor beta chain was detected only a few times. What it recognizes is unknown. A sample-barcoded 5' primer and a J-beta primer mix were used in a second PCR of roughly 6 to 11 cycles. Each CDR3 protein is one row after TCRdb ran MiXCR on the 5' RACE reads. The data show some 890,000 distinct CDR3 sequences, about 29% seen once. V lost 6 bases, J lost 1 base, and 9 bases lay in between. The CDR3 runs 12 residues. CDR1 and CDR2 from the germline V gene are DFQATT and SNEGSKA (reference sequence). Isolated PBMCs totaled at least 7 million in each sample. The data were taken from a study of blood T cells in healthy people across ages. Points from the study as a whole: Because sorting was not performed, PBMCs prevented conclusive naive versus antigen-experienced comparison. Long-lived donors exceeded aged donors in naive CD4+ cells and diversity.

This sample was also put to use in a study of T cells of mothers and their children. Per that paper: Per child, roughly 3 million TCR beta CDR3 reads were obtained, against over 9 million per mother.

V is TRBV20-1 and J is TRBJ1-2; TRBD1 is a possible D gene (6 bases). The clonotype originates from a woman aged 40-49 years in good health. Sequencing was done on a sample of blood. The chain's CDR3 is CSASGDNYGYTF. CDR3 in DNA: TGCAGTGCCTCAGGGGATAACTATGGCTACACCTTC.